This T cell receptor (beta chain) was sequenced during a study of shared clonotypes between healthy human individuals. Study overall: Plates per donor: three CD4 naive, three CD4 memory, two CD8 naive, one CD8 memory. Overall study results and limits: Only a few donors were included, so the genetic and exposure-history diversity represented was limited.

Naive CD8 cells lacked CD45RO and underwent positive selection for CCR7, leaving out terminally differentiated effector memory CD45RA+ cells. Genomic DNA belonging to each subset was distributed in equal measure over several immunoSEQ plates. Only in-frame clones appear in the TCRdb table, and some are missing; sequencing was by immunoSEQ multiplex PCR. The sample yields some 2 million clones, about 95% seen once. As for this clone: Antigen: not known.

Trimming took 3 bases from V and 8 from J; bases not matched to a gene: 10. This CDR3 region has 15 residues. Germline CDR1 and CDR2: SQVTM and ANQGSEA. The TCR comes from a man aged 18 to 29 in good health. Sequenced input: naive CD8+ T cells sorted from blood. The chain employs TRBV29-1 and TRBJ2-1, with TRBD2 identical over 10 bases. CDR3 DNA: TGCAGCGTTGAGGCTAGCGGGAGAAGTTTAGATGAGCAGTTCTTC. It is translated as CSVEASGRSLDEQFF.